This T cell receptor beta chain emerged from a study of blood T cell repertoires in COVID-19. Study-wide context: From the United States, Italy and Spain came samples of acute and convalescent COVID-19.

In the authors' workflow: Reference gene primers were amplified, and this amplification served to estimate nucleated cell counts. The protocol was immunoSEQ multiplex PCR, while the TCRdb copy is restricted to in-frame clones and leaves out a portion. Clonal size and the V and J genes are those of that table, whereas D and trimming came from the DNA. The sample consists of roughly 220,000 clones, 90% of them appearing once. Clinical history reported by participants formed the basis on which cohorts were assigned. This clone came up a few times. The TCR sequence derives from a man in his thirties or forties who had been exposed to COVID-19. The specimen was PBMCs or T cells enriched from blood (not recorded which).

The CDR3 is CASSTPGQAHEAFF. CDR3 in DNA: TGTGCCAGTAGTACTCCGGGACAGGCCCATGAAGCTTTCTTT. This chain connects TRBV19 to TRBJ1-1; 8 bases fit TRBD1. This CDR3 is built from 14 residues. The germline gives CDR1 LNHDA, CDR2 SQIVND (reference sequence). Trimming cost V 4 bases and J 7 bases; bases outside gene matches: 8. Full variable domain (outside the CDR3, taken from reference TRBV19 and TRBJ1-1): DGGITQSPKYLFRKEGQNVTLSCEQNLNHDAMYWYRQDPGQGLRLIYYSQIVNDFQKGDIAEGYSVSREKKESFPLTVTSAQKNPTAFYLCASSTPGQAHEAFFGQGTRLTVV.